The 13 T cell receptor beta chains listed next were all sequenced from one sample in a study of blood T cell repertoires in COVID-19. The repertoire was sequenced with immunoSEQ multiplex PCR; TCRdb's copy has only in-frame clones and lacks some. Here the sample spans fewer than 60,000 clones, approximately 89% being singletons. The sequenced sample was peripheral blood. The receptors originated from a man aged 55 to 70 with acute or convalescent COVID-19.

The chain has TRBV5-1 and TRBJ1-3; D gene ambiguous. The CDR3 totals 17 residues. The germline V gene encodes CDR1 SGHRS and CDR2 YFSETQ. Deletions cut 3 bases from V and 2 bases from J, with 18 bases between. CDR3 residues: CASSSTVTGIAGNTIYF. The DNA for the CDR3 is TGCGCCAGCAGCTCCACCGTTACGGGTATCGCTGGAAACACCATATATTTT.

The chain carries TRBV11-2 and TRBJ1-5; D unclear. Trimming left V 1 base short and J 6 bases short, with 7 bases between. The CDR3 sequence is 13 residues long. Germline V gene sequence: CDR1 SGHAT, CDR2 FQNNGV. The CDR3 DNA reads as TGTGCCAGCAGCTTAGGTCTCGGTCAGCCCCAGCATTTT. It specifies CASSLGLGQPQHF.

This sequence joins TRBV3-1 (or the pseudogene TRBV3-2) and TRBJ2-2; 11 bases align to TRBD2. The trim removed 3 bases at V and 5 bases at J, leaving 8 bases unmatched. The germline CDR1 and CDR2 sequences are LGHDT and YNNKEL (reference sequence). The CDR3 is 17 amino acids. The CDR3 protein is CASSQDLAGGWTGELFF. CDR3 DNA: TGTGCCAGCAGCCAGGACCTAGCGGGAGGTTGGACCGGGGAGCTGTTTTTT.

CDR3 nucleotides: TGCGCCAGCAGTGAGTCCAGCTGGTATCAGGCTGAAAAACTGTTTTTT. Translation gives CASSESSWYQAEKLFF. The V gene is TRBV10-2, the J gene TRBJ1-4; no reliable D call. The CDR3 is 16 residues long. The germline V gene has CDR1 WSHSY and CDR2 SAAADI. Trimming removed 0 bases at V and 7 bases at J, with 15 bases between.

The genes are TRBV20-1 and TRBJ1-3; D remains ambiguous. The germline V gene has CDR1 DFQATT and CDR2 SNEGSKA (reference sequence). V lost 3 bases and J lost 0, with 12 bases in between. This CDR3 is 15 amino acids long. The chain's CDR3 is CSASVLSFSGNTIYF. For the CDR3, the DNA is TGCAGTGCTAGTGTTCTGAGCTTCTCTGGAAACACCATATATTTT.

The chain recombines TRBV4-1 with TRBJ2-7; possible D gene TRBD1, 5 bases. Germline CDR1 and CDR2: MGHRA and YSYEKL. This CDR3 has 15 amino acids. The ends were cut back, 0 bases at V and 3 bases at J, with 12 bases in the middle. The CDR3 region has the DNA TGCGCCAGCAGCCAAGATCGCCAGGGTTACTACGAGCAGTACTTC. This gives the protein CASSQDRQGYYEQYF.

J is TRBJ1-5 and V is TRBV16; no clear D gene. The length of the CDR3 is 13 residues. CDR1 is KGHSY and CDR2 is FQNENV in the germline V gene. Deletions cut 1 base from V and 6 bases from J, with 7 bases between. The CDR3 nucleotides are TGTGCCAGCAGCCAATTAGATAGTCAGCCCCAGCATTTT. Protein product: CASSQLDSQPQHF.

The chain links TRBV19 to TRBJ2-7; possibly TRBD2 for D (7 bases). CDR3 size: 14 residues. CDR1 and CDR2 (germline): LNHDA, SQIVND (reference sequence). Trimming took off 10 bases at V and 3 bases at J, with 19 bases between the two ends. The CDR3 is CATSMGGRHYEQYF. DNA of the CDR3: TGTGCCACCAGCATGGGGGGGCGACACTACGAGCAGTACTTC.

J is TRBJ1-1 and V is TRBV6-5, with no clear D. V shed 2 bases and J shed 4 bases, with 11 bases lying between them. CDR1 MNHEY and CDR2 SVGAGI come from the germline V gene. CDR3 size: 14 residues. CDR3 protein: CASSYNSRGTEAFF. CDR3 nucleotide sequence: TGTGCCAGCAGTTACAATTCTAGAGGCACTGAAGCTTTCTTT.

The chain uses TRBV7-2 and TRBJ2-3; no clear D gene. This CDR3 spans 16 amino acids. Trimming left V 7 bases short and J 0 bases short, with 17 bases between. CDR1 is SGHTA, CDR2 FQGNSA, per germline. The CDR3 coding sequence is TGTGCCAGCACTGATCCCCGTAGACTGAGCACAGATACGCAGTATTTT. It codes for CASTDPRRLSTDTQYF.

J is TRBJ1-2 and V is TRBV6-1; 9 nucleotides agree with TRBD1. CDR3 length: 15 residues. CDR1 is MNHNS and CDR2 is SASEGT in the germline V gene. The V and J ends lost 2 bases and 7 bases, in that order; junction bases with no gene match: 8. The CDR3 region is CASSESPGQGTGYTF. Here the CDR3 DNA reads TGTGCCAGCAGTGAAAGCCCCGGACAGGGGACTGGCTACACCTTC.

This sequence joins TRBV7-2 and TRBJ2-2; TRBD1 matches at 8 bases. V was pared by 4 bases and J by 4 bases, with 11 bases of the junction left unmatched. Germline assignment: CDR1 SGHTA and CDR2 FQGNSA. This CDR3 contains 17 residues. In DNA, the CDR3 is TGTGCCAGCAGCTCGAGGGCACAGGGGGTCCCCACCGGGGAGCTGTTTTTT. Protein sequence: CASSSRAQGVPTGELFF.

The J gene is TRBJ1-6, the V gene TRBV16; D is uncertain. This CDR3 region has 15 residues. V dropped 1 base and J dropped 6 bases, with 10 bases sitting between them. Germline assignment: CDR1 KGHSY and CDR2 FQNENV. The CDR3 nucleotides read TGTGCCAGCAGCCAATTCCAGCAGGTTAATTCACCCCTCCACTTT. Residues: CASSQFQQVNSPLHF.